This T cell receptor beta chain appears in the sequencing data of a study of T cell responses to AZD1222 COVID-19 vaccine. Trimming removed 2 bases at V and 1 base at J, with 12 bases between. Germline V gene data show CDR1 as MGHDK and CDR2 as SYGVNS. The CDR3 length is 15 residues. Clones were sequenced by immunoSEQ multiplex PCR, and TCRdb holds only the in-frame ones, with some missing. The top ten hold around 1.9% of the sample, which has 150,000 to 190,000 clones, about nine tenths seen once. The table lists this clone with many counts. Its antigen is unidentified. The study's findings and limits: Vaccine-associated CD4 TCRs ranged over spike, dominating at 160-218 and 743-854. White British donors predominated, females outnumbered males, and clonal diversity was possibly underestimated. Targets within unmutated variant regions were reportedly found for nearly half of spike-specific TCRs. The study found Spike-specific TCR breadth and depth rose after two AZD1222 doses.

J is TRBJ2-7 and V is TRBV25-1; D unclear. This sample comprised peripheral blood, obtained on day 0 of AZD1222 vaccination. The clonotype was recovered from an adult in good health. CDR3 coding DNA: TGTGCCAGCAGTGAAGCAGGACCACCTTCCTACGAGCAGTACTTC. This translates into CASSEAGPPSYEQYF.